The text below deals with one TCR beta chain. The assay was immunoSEQ multiplex PCR, and TCRdb's table has in-frame clones only and misses some. The sample carries some 130,000 clones, about 89% recorded once. Germline lookup yields CDR1 SGHRS and CDR2 YFSETQ. This CDR3 is built from 17 residues. The J segment lost 0 bases and the V segment lost 0 bases, leaving 4 bases of the junction unmatched. These data originate in a study of blood T cell repertoires in COVID-19. This clonotype was sampled from a woman between 65 and 79 years old with COVID-19, enrolled during active disease. The V gene is TRBV5-1, the J gene TRBJ2-1; 9 positions match TRBD2. Material: peripheral blood. The CDR3 DNA reads as TGCGCCAGCAGCTTGGTTAGCGGGGGAGACTCCTACAATGAGCAGTTCTTC. Its translation is CASSLVSGGDSYNEQFF.